This T cell receptor beta chain was recovered during a study of response to subunit inactivated influenza vaccine. Study findings and constraints: Authors suggested seasonal influenza vaccinations each recruit few new T cells.

V lost 7 bases, J lost 0 bases, and 14 bases lay in between. This CDR3 has 15 residues. Germline lookup yields CDR1 SGHRS and CDR2 YFSETQ. In its sample, this clonotype was seen many times. Antigen: not known. Using its own MiXCR run on the RT-PCR reads, TCRdb lists one record per CDR3 protein. The sample yields around 540,000 distinct CDR3 sequences, about 12% seen once. This receptor was obtained from a man over 45 who received an inactivated influenza vaccine. The chain has TRBV5-1 and TRBJ1-5; D gene unclear. Sequencing was performed on PBMCs from blood, taken on the day of vaccination. CDR3 DNA sequence: TGCGCCAGCCGTCCCCGGGTAGATAGCAATCAGCCCCAGCATTTT. It encodes CASRPRVDSNQPQHF.